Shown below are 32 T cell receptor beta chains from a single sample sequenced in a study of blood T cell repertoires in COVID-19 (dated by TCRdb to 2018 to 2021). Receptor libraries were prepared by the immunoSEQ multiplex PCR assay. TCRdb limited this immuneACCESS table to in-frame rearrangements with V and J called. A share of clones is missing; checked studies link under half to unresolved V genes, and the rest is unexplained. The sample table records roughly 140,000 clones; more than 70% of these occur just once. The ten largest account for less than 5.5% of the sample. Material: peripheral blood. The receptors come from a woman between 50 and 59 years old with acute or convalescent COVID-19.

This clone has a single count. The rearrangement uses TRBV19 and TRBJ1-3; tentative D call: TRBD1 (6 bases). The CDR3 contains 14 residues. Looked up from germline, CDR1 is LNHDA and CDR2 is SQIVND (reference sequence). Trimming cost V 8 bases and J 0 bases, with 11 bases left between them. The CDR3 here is CASAGTPSGNTIYF. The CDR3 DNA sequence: TGTGCCAGTGCCGGGACACCCTCTGGAAACACCATATATTTT.

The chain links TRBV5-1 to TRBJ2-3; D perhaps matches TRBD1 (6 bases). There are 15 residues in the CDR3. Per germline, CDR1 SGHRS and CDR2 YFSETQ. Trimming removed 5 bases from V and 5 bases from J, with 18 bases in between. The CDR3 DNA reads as TGCGCCAGCAGTTCCGGGACATCCAAGGGAGATACGCAGTATTTT. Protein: CASSSGTSKGDTQYF.

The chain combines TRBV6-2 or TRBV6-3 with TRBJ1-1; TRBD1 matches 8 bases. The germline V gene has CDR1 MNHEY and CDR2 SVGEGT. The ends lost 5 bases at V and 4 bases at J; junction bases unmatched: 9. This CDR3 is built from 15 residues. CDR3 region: CASSRPDRVPTEAFF. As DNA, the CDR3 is TGTGCCAGCAGTAGGCCGGACAGGGTGCCCACTGAAGCTTTCTTT.

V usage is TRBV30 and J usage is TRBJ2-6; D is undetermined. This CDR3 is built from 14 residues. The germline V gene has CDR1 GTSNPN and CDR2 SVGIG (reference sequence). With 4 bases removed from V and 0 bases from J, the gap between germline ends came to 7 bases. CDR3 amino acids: CAWTTGSGANVLTF. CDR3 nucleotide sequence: TGTGCCTGGACGACTGGCTCTGGGGCCAACGTCCTGACTTTC.

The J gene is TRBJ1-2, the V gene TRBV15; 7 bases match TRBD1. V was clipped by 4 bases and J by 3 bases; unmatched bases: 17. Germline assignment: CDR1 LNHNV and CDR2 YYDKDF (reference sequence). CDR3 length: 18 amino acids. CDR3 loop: CATSNIGDREVDDYGYTF. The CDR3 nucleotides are TGTGCCACCAGCAACATAGGCGACAGGGAAGTTGATGACTATGGCTACACCTTC.

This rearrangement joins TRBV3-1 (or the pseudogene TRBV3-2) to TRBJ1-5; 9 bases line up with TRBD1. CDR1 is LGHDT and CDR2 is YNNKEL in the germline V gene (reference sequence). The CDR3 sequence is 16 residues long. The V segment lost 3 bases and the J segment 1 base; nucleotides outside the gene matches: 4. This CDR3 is CASSHGTGLSNQPQHF. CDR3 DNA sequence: TGTGCCAGCAGCCATGGGACAGGGTTAAGCAATCAGCCCCAGCATTTT.

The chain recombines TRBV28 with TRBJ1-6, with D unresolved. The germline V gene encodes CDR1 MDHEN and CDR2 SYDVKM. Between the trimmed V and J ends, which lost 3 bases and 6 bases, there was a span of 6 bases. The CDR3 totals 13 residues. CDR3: CASSFYTNSPLHF. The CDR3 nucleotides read TGTGCCAGCAGTTTTTACACTAATTCACCCCTCCACTTT.

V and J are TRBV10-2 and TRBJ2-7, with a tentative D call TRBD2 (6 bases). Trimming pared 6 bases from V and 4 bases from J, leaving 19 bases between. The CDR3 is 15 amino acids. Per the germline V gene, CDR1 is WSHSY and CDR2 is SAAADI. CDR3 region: CASRNMRDSGYEQYF. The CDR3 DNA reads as TGCGCCAGCAGGAATATGAGGGACTCAGGATACGAGCAGTACTTC.

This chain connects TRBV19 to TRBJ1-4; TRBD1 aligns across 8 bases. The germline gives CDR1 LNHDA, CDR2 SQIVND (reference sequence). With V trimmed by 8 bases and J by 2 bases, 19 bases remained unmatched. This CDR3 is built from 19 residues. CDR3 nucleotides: TGTGCCAGTTCGGACAGGGTTGGGTCTCGTTCGTTTACTAATGAAAAACTGTTTTTT. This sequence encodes CASSDRVGSRSFTNEKLFF.

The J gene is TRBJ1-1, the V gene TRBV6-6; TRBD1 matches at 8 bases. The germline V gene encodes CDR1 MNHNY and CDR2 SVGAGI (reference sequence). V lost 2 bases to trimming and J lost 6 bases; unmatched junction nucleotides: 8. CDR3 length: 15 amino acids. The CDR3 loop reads CASSYPTGQGSEAFF. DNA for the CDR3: TGTGCCAGCAGTTACCCGACCGGACAGGGTTCTGAAGCTTTCTTT.

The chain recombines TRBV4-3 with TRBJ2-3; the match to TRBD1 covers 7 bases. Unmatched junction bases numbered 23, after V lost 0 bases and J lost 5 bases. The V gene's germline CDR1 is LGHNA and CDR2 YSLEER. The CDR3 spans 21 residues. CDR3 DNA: TGCGCCAGCAGCCAAGAGAGTCGGGCGTCGGGACAGTTGGGGGTATTAGATACGCAGTATTTT. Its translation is CASSQESRASGQLGVLDTQYF.

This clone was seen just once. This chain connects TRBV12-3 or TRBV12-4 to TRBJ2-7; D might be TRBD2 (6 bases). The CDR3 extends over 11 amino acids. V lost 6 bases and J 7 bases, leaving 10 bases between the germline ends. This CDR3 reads CASRAAGEQYF. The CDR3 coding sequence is TGTGCCAGCAGGGCGGCGGGGGAGCAGTACTTC.

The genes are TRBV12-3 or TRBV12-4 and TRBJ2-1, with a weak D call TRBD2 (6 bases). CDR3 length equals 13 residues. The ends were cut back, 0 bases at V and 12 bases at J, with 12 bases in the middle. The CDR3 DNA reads TGTGCCAGCAGTTTAGCGCGTCTGCGGGGGCAGTTCTTC. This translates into CASSLARLRGQFF.

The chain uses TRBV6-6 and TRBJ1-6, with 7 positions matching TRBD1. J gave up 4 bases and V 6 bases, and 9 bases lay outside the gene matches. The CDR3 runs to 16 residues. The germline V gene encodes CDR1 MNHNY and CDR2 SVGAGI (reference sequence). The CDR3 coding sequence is TGTGCCAGCAGCCGTCTTGGGACAGTTTATAATTCACCCCTCCACTTT. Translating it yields CASSRLGTVYNSPLHF.

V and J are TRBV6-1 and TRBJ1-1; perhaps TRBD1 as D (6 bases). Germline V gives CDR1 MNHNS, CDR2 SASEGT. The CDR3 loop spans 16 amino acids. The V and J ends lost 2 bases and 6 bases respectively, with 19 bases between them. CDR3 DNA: TGTGCCAGCAGTGAATCGGGGGGCCGGAGTTTGGCTGAAGCTTTCTTT. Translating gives CASSESGGRSLAEAFF.

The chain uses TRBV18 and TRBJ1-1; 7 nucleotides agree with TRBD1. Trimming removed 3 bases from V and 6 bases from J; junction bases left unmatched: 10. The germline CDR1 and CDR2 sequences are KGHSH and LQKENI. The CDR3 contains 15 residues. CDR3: CASSPGRQGLSEAFF. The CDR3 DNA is TGTGCCAGCTCACCGGGACGACAGGGACTTTCTGAAGCTTTCTTT.

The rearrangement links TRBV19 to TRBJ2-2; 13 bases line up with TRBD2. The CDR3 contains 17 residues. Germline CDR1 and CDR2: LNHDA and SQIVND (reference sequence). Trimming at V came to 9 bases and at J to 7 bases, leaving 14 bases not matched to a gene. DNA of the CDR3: TGTGCCAGCGAAAGGACTAGCGGGGGTTCGGGCGGCGGGGAGCTGTTTTTT. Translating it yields CASERTSGGSGGGELFF.

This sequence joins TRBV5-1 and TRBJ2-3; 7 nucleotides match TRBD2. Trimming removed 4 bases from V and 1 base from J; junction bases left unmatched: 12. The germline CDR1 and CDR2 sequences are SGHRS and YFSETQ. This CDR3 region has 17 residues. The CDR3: CASSRSVPSGGTDTQYF. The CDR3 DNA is TGCGCCAGCAGCCGGAGCGTCCCTAGCGGAGGCACAGATACGCAGTATTTT.

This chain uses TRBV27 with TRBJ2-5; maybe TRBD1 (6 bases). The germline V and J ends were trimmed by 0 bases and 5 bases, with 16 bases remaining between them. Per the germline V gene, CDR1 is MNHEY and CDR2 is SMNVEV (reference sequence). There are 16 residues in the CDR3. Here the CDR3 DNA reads TGTGCCAGCAGTTTATCCCCGGACTCAAGGGGGGAGACCCAGTACTTC. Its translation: CASSLSPDSRGETQYF.

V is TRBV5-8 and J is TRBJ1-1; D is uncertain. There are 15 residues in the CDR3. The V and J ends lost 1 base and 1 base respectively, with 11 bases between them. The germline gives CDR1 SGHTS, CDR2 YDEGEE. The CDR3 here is CASSLKNSGNTEAFF. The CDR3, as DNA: TGTGCCAGCAGCTTGAAAAATTCCGGGAACACTGAAGCTTTCTTT.

In nucleotides, the CDR3 is TGTGCCAGCGGCTACAGGGGGAGTGAGCAGTTCTTC. It is translated as CASGYRGSEQFF. This rearrangement joins TRBV27 to TRBJ2-1; 8 nucleotides agree with TRBD1. The trim removed 8 bases at V and 9 bases at J, leaving 6 bases unmatched. This CDR3 is 12 amino acids long. Germline-derived CDR1 and CDR2 are MNHEY and SMNVEV (reference sequence).

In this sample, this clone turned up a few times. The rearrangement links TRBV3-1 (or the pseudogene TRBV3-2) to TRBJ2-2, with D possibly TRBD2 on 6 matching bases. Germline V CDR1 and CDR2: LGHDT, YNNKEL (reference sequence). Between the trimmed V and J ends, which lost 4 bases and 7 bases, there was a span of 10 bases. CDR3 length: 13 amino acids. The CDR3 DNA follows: TGTGCCAGCAGCCTTGGGGGGATCGGGGAGCTGTTTTTT. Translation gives CASSLGGIGELFF.

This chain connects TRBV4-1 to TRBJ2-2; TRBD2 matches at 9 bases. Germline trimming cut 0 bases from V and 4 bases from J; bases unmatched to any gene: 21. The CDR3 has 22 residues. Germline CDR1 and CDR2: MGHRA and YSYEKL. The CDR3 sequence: CASSQDLDSYVGPRGGTGELFF. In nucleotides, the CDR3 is TGCGCCAGCAGCCAAGATTTGGATTCCTATGTAGGTCCGCGGGGGGGCACCGGGGAGCTGTTTTTT.

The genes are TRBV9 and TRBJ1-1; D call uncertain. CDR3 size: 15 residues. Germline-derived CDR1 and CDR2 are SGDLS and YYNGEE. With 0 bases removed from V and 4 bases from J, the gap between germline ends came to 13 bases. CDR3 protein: CASSVVTEGGTEAFF. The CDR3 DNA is TGTGCCAGCAGCGTAGTTACAGAGGGTGGCACTGAAGCTTTCTTT.

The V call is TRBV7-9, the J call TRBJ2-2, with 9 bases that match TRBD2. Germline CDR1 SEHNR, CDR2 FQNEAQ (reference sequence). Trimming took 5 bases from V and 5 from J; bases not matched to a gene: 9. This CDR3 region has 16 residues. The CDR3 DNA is TGTGCCAGCAGCCTCGGGGCTAGCGGGGTAACCGGGGAGCTGTTTTTT. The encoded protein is CASSLGASGVTGELFF.

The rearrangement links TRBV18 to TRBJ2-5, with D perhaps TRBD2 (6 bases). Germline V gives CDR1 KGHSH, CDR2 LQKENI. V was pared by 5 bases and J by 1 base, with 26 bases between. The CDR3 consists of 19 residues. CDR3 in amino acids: CASSGRPPSGRGSQETQYF. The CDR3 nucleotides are TGTGCCAGCTCAGGCAGGCCGCCCTCCGGACGGGGGTCCCAAGAGACCCAGTACTTC.

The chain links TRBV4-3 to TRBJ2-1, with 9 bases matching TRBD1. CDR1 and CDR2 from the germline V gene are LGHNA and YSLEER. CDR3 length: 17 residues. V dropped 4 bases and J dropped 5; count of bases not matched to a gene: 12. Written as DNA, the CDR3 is TGCGCCAGCAGCCGTTACGCCGGGACAGGGATCCACAATGAGCAGTTCTTC. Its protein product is CASSRYAGTGIHNEQFF.

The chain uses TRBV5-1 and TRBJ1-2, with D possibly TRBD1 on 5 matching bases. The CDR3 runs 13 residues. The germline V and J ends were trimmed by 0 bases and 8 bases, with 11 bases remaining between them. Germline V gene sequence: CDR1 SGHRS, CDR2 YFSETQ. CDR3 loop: CASSLEQVGGYTF. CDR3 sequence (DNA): TGCGCCAGCAGCTTGGAACAGGTTGGCGGCTACACCTTC.

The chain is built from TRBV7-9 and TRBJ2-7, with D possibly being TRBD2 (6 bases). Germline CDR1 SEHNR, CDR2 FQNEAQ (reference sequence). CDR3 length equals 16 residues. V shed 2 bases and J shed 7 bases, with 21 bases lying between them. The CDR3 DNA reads TGTGCCAGCAGCTTATGGAGGGGAAAGACGTTAGGGGAGCAGTACTTC. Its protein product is CASSLWRGKTLGEQYF. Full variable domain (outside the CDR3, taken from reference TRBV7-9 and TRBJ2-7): DTGVSQNPRHKITKRGQNVTFRCDPISEHNRLYWYRQTLGQGPEFLTYFQNEAQLEKSRLLSDRFSAERPKGSFSTLEIQRTEQGDSAMYLCASSLWRGKTLGEQYFGPGTRLTVT.

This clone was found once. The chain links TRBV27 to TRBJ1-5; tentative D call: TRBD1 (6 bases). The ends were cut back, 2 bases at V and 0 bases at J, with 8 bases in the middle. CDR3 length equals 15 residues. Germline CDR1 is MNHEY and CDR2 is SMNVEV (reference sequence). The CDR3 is CASSLQGYSNQPQHF. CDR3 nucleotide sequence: TGTGCCAGCAGTTTACAGGGGTATAGCAATCAGCCCCAGCATTTT.

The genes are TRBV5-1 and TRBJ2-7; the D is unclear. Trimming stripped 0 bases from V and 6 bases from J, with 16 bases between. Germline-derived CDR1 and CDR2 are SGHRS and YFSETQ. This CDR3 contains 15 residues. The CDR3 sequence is CASSLAAGITGEQYF. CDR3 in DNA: TGCGCCAGCAGCTTGGCAGCAGGTATCACTGGCGAGCAGTACTTC.

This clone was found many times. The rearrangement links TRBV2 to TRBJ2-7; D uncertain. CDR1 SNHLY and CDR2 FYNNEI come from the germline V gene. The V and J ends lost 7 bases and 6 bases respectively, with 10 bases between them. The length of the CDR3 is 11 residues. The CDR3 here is CASTPTGEQYF. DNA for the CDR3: TGTGCCAGCACCCCCACCGGCGAGCAGTACTTC.